This T cell receptor (beta chain) appears in the sequencing data of a study of blood T cell repertoires in COVID-19. About the study: Sites in the United States, Italy and Spain provided acute and convalescent COVID-19 samples.

As processed by the authors: Amplifying reference gene primers gave estimates of nucleated cell counts. Repertoires were generated with immunoSEQ multiplex PCR, while TCRdb's copy carries only in-frame clones and drops some. D and trimming come from the DNA, and the V and J calls and clone size come from that table. The sample holds some 420,000 clones, 80% to 90% seen once. The CDR3 is 15 amino acids. The germline V gene encodes CDR1 SGHRS and CDR2 YFSETQ. V lost 4 bases and J lost 4, with 17 bases in between. This chain links TRBV5-1 with TRBJ1-2, with D possibly matching TRBD1 (5 bases). This TCR came from a man younger than 40 who had recovered from COVID-19. Sequenced input: PBMCs or T cells enriched from blood (not recorded which). The CDR3 loop reads CASSPAGTGSYGYTF. The CDR3 bases are TGCGCCAGCAGCCCGGCGGGGACCGGCTCCTATGGCTACACCTTC.